This section outlines one T cell receptor (beta chain) sequence together with its context. Its antigen is undetermined. Germline V lookup: CDR1 MGHRA, CDR2 YSYEKL. J gave up 8 bases and V 6 bases, and 5 bases lay outside the gene matches. The CDR3 runs to 12 residues. This sample was taken from a study of siplizumab effects on memory and regulatory T cells. Broader study findings: Tregs proliferating in siplizumab cultures lacked confirmation of their suppressive function. A minor share of alloreactive clones matched unstimulated subsets.

Roughly 10^5 TCR templates underwent assay in each sample. Profiling relied on immunoSEQ multiplex PCR, and the TCRdb table lists in-frame clones only, not all of them. The table lists some 81,000 clones, 95% of them singletons. The gene calls are TRBV4-1 and TRBJ1-2; 8 nucleotides align to TRBD1. This receptor was obtained from a human donor in good health. Sample: CD8+ T cells sorted from blood. CDR3 in amino acids: CASRDRVGGYTF. The DNA of the CDR3 is TGCGCCAGCAGGGACAGGGTCGGAGGCTACACCTTC.